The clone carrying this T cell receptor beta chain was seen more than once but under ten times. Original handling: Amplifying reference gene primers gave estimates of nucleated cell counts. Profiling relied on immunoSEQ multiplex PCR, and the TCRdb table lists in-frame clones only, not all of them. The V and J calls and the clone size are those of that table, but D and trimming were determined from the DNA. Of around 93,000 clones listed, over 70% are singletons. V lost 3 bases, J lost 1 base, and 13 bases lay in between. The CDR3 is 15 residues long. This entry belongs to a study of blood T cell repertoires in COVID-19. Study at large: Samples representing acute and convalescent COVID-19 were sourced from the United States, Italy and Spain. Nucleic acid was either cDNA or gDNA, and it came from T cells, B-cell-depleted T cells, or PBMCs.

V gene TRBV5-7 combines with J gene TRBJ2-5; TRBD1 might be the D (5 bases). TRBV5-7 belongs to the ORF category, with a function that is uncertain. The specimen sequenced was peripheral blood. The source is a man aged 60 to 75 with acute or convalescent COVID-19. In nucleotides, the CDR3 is TGTGCCAGCAGCTCAGGTGGGCAGGGCCAAGAGACCCAGTACTTC. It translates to CASSSGGQGQETQYF.